This T cell receptor (beta chain) originates from a study of control samples from healthy donors and cancer patients (TCRdb year 2020). The protocol used for the library was the immunoSEQ multiplex PCR assay. This is the immuneACCESS table as TCRdb keeps it, with only in-frame sequences that have V and J called. A part of the clones is gone; compared with another copy, unresolved V genes explain less than half, and the rest is unexplained. Counted in this sample were some 77,000 clones; around 90% of them appeared once. The ten largest clones capture roughly 7.6% of the sample. Concerning this clone itself: Its antigen is unknown. Base qualities are not at hand, and no much larger clone is one base apart.

CDR1 and CDR2, looked up from the germline V gene, are MGHDK and SYGVNS. V is shortened by 3 bases, J by 1 base, and the region joining them spans 7 bases. From cysteine to phenylalanine, the CDR3 is 13 amino acids long. The sequence is cut down to CDR3 DNA, 39 bases in frame from base 1. In this chain, TRBV25-1 is recombined with TRBJ2-7; confidence is insufficient to name the D gene. The TCR originated in a woman aged 55-69 years in good health. What was sequenced was blood. The CDR3 corresponds to CASSDGESYEQYF. The DNA sequence is given as TGTGCCAGCAGTGACGGAGAGTCCTACGAGCAGTACTTC.